This TCR beta chain came from a study of OX40 agonist ivuxolimab in advanced cancers. About the research overall: An agonistic anti-OX40 (CD134) antibody, ivuxolimab, was used to treat the patients.

Generated by immunoSEQ multiplex PCR, the TCRdb table keeps only in-frame clones and is missing some. The sample carries 55,000 to 75,000 clones, roughly 84% recorded once. Prior autoimmune disease or systemic immunosuppression barred patients. The CDR3 spans 13 residues. V lost 1 base, J lost 6 bases, and 7 bases lay in between. Germline V gene lookup returns CDR1 MGHRA and CDR2 YSYEKL. This clone was seen a single time. This sequence originates from an adult with an advanced solid tumor such as melanoma, head and neck, liver or kidney cancer. The V and J genes are TRBV4-1 and TRBJ1-5; D gene uncertain. Sequenced here: CD4+ or CD8+ T cells sorted from blood, sampled in a trial of the OX40 agonist ivuxolimab. CDR3 in DNA: TGCGCCAGCAGCCAAGGGGGATTTCAGCCCCAGCATTTT. Protein: CASSQGGFQPQHF.